A selection of T cell receptor beta chains follows, all from one sample in a study of cytotoxic CD8 clonotypes in ibrutinib-treated CLL. Assay: immunoSEQ multiplex PCR; the TCRdb copy retains only in-frame clones and omits some. The profile shows about 25,000 clones, around 74% of them singletons. The sample here was PBMCs, taken at disease progression, from a patient treated with ibrutinib. The receptors come from a human donor with chronic lymphocytic leukemia. Each CDR3 is given with its conserved first and last residue. D genes are given only for firm matches. The size entry is marked missing in some rows and otherwise reads once, few, many or a size class.

j_call d_call v_call clone_size cdr3_nt cdr3_aa
TRBJ1-2 NA TRBV5-1 NA TGCGCCAGCAGTGCAGGGGATAACTATGGCTACACCTTC CASSAGDNYGYTF
TRBJ2-5 NA TRBV11-3 NA TGTGCCAGCAGCTTAGAGACCCAGTACTTC CASSLETQYF
TRBJ1-2 NA TRBV6-6 medium-sized TGTGCCAGCAGTTACAGGGCAGGGTTGAACTATGGCTACACCTTC CASSYRAGLNYGYTF
TRBJ2-1 NA TRBV4-2 NA TGTGCCAGCAGCCAAAGCTCCTACAATGAGCAGTTCTTC CASSQSSYNEQFF
TRBJ2-5 NA TRBV2 few TGTGCCAGCTTGGTAATACGGCAGGGAGAGACCCAGTACTTC CASLVIRQGETQYF
TRBJ2-1 TRBD2 TRBV10-3 NA TGTGCCATCAGTGAGGGTACACCGGGACTAGCAAAGTTCTTC CAISEGTPGLAKFF
TRBJ1-1 NA TRBV7-3 NA TGTGCCAGCAGCCTACAAGGGATGGCAGGGCCCACTGAAGCTTTCTTT CASSLQGMAGPTEAFF
TRBJ1-4 TRBD1 TRBV7-8 NA TGTGCCAGCAGCCCCTTCGGGACAGGGGCTAATGAAAAACTGTTTTTT CASSPFGTGANEKLFF
TRBJ2-2 TRBD2 TRBV5-1 NA TGCGCCAGCAGCACCGGGACTACCGGCCCCGGGGAGCTGTTTTTT CASSTGTTGPGELFF
TRBJ1-1 TRBD1 TRBV5-1 NA TGCGCCAGCAGCTCCCGGGACAGGGAGAGGACTGAAGCTTTCTTT CASSSRDRERTEAFF
TRBJ2-7 NA TRBV4-2 NA TGTGCCAGCAGCCCGCCCGGTCAGGCCGACGAGCAGTACTTC CASSPPGQADEQYF